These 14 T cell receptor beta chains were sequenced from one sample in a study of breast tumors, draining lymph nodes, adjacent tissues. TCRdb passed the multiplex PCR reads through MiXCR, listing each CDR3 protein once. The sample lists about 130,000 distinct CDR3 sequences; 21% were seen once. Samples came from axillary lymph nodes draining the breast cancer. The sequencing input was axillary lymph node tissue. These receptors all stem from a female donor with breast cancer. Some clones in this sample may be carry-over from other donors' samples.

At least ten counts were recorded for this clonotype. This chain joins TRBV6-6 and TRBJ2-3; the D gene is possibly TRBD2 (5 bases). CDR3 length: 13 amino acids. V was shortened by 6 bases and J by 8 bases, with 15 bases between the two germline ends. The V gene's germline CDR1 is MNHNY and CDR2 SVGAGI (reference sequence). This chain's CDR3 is CASSPFSSGTQYF. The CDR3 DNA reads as TGTGCCAGCAGCCCCTTCAGCAGCGGTACGCAGTATTTT.

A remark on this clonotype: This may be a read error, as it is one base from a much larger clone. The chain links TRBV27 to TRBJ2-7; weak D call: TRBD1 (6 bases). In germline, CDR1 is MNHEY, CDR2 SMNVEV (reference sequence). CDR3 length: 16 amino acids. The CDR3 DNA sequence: TGTGCCAGCAGTTTACTCCCCAGGGGAAGCTCCTACAAGCAGTACTTC. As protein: CASSLLPRGSSYKQYF.

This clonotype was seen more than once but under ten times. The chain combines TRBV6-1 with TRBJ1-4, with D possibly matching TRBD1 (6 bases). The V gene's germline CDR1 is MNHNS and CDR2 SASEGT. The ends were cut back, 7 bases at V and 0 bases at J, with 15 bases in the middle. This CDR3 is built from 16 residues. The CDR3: CASNSYRVATNEKLFF. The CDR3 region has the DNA TGTGCCAGCAACTCATACAGGGTTGCAACTAATGAAAAACTGTTTTTT.

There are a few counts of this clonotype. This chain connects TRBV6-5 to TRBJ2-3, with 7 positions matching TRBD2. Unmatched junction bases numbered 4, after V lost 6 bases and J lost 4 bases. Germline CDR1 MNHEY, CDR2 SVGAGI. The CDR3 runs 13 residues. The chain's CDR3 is CASRGGSPDTQYF. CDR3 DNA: TGTGCCAGCAGGGGGGGGTCACCAGATACGCAGTATTTT.

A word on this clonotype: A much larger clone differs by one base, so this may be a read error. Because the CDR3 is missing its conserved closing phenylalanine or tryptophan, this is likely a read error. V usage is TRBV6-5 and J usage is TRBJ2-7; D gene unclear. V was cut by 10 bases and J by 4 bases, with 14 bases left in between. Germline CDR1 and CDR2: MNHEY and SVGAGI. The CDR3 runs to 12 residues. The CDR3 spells CAITDGSYEQYS. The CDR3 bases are TGTGCCATCACTGACGGATCTTACGAGCAGTACTCC.

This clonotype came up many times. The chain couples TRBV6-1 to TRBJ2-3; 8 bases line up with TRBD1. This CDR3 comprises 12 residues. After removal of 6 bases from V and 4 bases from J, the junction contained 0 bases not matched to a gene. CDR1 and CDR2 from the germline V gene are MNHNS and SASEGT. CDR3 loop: CASRQGADTQYF. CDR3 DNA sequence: TGTGCCAGCAGACAGGGGGCAGATACGCAGTATTTT.

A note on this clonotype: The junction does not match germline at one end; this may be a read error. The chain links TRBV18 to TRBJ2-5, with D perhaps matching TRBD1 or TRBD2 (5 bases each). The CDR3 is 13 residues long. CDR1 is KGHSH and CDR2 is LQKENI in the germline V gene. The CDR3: CASSPMRGETQCF. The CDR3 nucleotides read TGTGCCAGCTCACCAATGAGGGGAGAGACCCAGTGCTTC.

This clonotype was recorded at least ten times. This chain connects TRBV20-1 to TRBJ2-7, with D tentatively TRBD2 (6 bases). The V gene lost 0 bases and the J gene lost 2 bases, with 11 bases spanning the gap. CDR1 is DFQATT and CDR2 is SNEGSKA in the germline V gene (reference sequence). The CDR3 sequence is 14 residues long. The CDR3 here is CSARDASAPYEQYF. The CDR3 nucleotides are TGCAGTGCTAGAGATGCTAGCGCTCCCTACGAGCAGTACTTC.

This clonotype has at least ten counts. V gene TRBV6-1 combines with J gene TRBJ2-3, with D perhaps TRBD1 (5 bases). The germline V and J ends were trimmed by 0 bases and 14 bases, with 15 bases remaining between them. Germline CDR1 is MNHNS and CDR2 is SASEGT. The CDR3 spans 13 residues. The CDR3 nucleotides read TGTGCCAGCAGTGAAGCGCGAAACAGGCAAGCGTATTTT. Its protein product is CASSEARNRQAYF.

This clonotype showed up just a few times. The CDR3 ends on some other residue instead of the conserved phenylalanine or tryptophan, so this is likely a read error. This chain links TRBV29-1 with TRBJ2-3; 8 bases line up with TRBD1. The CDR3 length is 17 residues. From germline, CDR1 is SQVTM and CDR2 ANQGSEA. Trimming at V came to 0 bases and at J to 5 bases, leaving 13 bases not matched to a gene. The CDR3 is CSVEELSPGQALDTQYS. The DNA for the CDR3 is TGCAGCGTTGAAGAGTTGAGCCCGGGACAGGCGCTAGATACGCAGTATTCT.

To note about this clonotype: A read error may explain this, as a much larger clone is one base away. CDR3 bases: TGTGCCAGCTCGCCGGAACTAGCGCCCCAAGAGACCCGGTACTTC. It translates to CASSPELAPQETRYF. V gene TRBV6-6 combines with J gene TRBJ2-5; 7 nucleotides match TRBD2. CDR1 is MNHNY and CDR2 is SVGAGI in the germline V gene (reference sequence). The CDR3 runs to 15 residues.

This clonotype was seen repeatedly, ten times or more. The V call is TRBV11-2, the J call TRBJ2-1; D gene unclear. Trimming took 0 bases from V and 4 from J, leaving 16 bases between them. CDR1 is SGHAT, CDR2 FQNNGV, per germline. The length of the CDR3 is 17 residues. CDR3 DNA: TGTGCCAGCAGCTTAGATTATCTGCTCTGGGATTACAATGAGCAGTTCTTC. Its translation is CASSLDYLLWDYNEQFF.

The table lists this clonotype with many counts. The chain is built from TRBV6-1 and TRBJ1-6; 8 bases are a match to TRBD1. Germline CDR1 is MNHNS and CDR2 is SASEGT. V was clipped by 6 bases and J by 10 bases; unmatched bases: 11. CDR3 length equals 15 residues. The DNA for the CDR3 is TGTGCCAGCAGGGGACAGGAGGTTCTTGGATCACCCCTCCACTTT. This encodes CASRGQEVLGSPLHF.

This CDR3 is CASSDIDRGLQETQYF. In nucleotides, the CDR3 is TGTGCCAGCAGTGATATTGACAGGGGGCTACAAGAGACCCAGTACTTC. The gene calls are TRBV2 and TRBJ2-5; TRBD1 matches 10 bases. Germline V gene sequence: CDR1 SNHLY, CDR2 FYNNEI. J gave up 2 bases and V 3 bases, and 6 bases lay outside the gene matches. CDR3 length: 16 amino acids.